These 20 T cell receptor beta chains were all obtained from the same sample, sequenced in a study of T cell responses to AZD1222 COVID-19 vaccine. Profiling relied on immunoSEQ multiplex PCR, and the TCRdb table lists in-frame clones only, not all of them. The sample shows 95,000 to 130,000 clones, roughly 90% of them seen only once. Specimen: peripheral blood, collected on day 0 of AZD1222 vaccination. The receptors come from an adult in good health.

This clone was recorded only once. CDR3 in amino acids: CASSLAAMAMNTEAFF. Written as DNA, the CDR3 is TGCGCCAGCAGCTTGGCGGCCATGGCCATGAACACTGAAGCTTTCTTT. V usage is TRBV5-1 and J usage is TRBJ1-1; D is uncertain. This CDR3 is built from 16 residues. Germline-derived CDR1 and CDR2 are SGHRS and YFSETQ. V dropped 0 bases and J dropped 0 bases, with 12 bases sitting between them.

This clone was detected only a few times. The chain is built from TRBV30 and TRBJ2-5; 12 bases are a match to TRBD2. The germline V gene has CDR1 GTSNPN and CDR2 SVGIG (reference sequence). CDR3 length equals 16 residues. J lost 4 bases, V lost 6 bases, and 12 bases had no gene match. Written as DNA, the CDR3 is TGTGCCTGTCTTGGTCGACTAGCGGGAGAAAGAGAGACCCAGTACTTC. This encodes CACLGRLAGERETQYF. The whole variable domain, filled in from reference TRBV30 and TRBJ2-5, reads SQTIHQWPATLVQPVGSPLSLECTVEGTSNPNLYWYRQAAGRGLQLLFYSVGIGQISSEVPQNLSASRPQDRQFILSSKKLLLSDSGFYLCACLGRLAGERETQYFGPGTRLLVL.

Of note for this clone: Other DNA variants within this sample encode the same CDR3. The rearrangement links TRBV7-9 to TRBJ1-5; D not certain. V lost 3 bases to trimming and J lost 0 bases, with 3 bases between them. The CDR3 is 13 amino acids. The germline gives CDR1 SEHNR, CDR2 FQNEAQ (reference sequence). The CDR3 is CASSLDSNQPQHF. The DNA for the CDR3 is TGTGCCAGCAGCTTGGATAGCAATCAGCCCCAGCATTTT.

V usage is TRBV27 and J usage is TRBJ1-5; D remains ambiguous. The CDR3 consists of 14 residues. V was trimmed by 5 bases and J by 7 bases, leaving 15 bases between them. In germline, CDR1 is MNHEY, CDR2 SMNVEV (reference sequence). CDR3 sequence reads: CASSPQAARQPQHF. CDR3 DNA sequence: TGTGCCAGCAGTCCCCAGGCCGCTCGGCAGCCCCAGCATTTT.

The rearrangement links TRBV7-2 to TRBJ1-5; TRBD1 might be the D (5 bases). The CDR3 sequence is 14 residues long. CDR1 is SGHTA, CDR2 FQGNSA, per germline. Trimming stripped 5 bases from V and 3 bases from J, with 11 bases between. Here the CDR3 DNA reads TGTGCCAGCAGCCCCACAGGATTCAATCAGCCCCAGCATTTT. Translation: CASSPTGFNQPQHF.

The chain couples TRBV6-1 to TRBJ2-3; no definite D call. The ends were cut back, 3 bases at V and 7 bases at J, with 8 bases in the middle. The CDR3 runs to 12 residues. Germline V gene data show CDR1 as MNHNS and CDR2 as SASEGT. DNA of the CDR3: TGTGCCAGCAGTGAGCCGATTAATACGCAGTATTTT. Its protein product is CASSEPINTQYF.

The chain is built from TRBV5-1 and TRBJ1-1; 8 bases align to TRBD1. V trimming: 4 bases; J trimming: 5 bases; junction bases outside the gene matches: 10. Germline V CDR1 and CDR2: SGHRS, YFSETQ. This CDR3 has 15 amino acids. The CDR3 protein is CASSHGTGGRTEAFF. The CDR3 DNA sequence: TGCGCCAGCAGCCATGGGACAGGAGGGCGGACTGAAGCTTTCTTT.

CDR3 nucleotide sequence: TGTGCCTGGAGTCTCCTGCGCCGCACTGAAGCTTTCTTT. This encodes CAWSLLRRTEAFF. This sequence joins TRBV30 and TRBJ1-1; the D is unclear. There are 13 residues in the CDR3. Trimming pared 2 bases from V and 4 bases from J, leaving 11 bases between. Germline loops: CDR1 GTSNPN, CDR2 SVGIG (reference sequence).

The rearrangement links TRBV7-9 to TRBJ1-1; 8 positions match TRBD1. The junction had 12 bases not matched to a gene; V was cut back by 4 bases and J by 11 bases. The germline V gene encodes CDR1 SEHNR and CDR2 FQNEAQ (reference sequence). The CDR3 spans 14 residues. In nucleotides, the CDR3 is TGTGCCAGCAGCTCCCTCCGACAGGGGCTAAGGGCTTTCTTT. Translation gives CASSSLRQGLRAFF.

The chain links TRBV19 to TRBJ2-1; D is perhaps TRBD1 (6 bases). The CDR3 extends over 13 amino acids. The germline V and J ends were trimmed by 10 bases and 7 bases, with 17 bases remaining between them. From germline, CDR1 is LNHDA and CDR2 SQIVND (reference sequence). The CDR3 DNA follows: TGTGCCACTCGGGCAGGGGTTAGGAATGAGCAGTTCTTC. Protein sequence: CATRAGVRNEQFF.

This clone was recorded once. V usage is TRBV12-3 or TRBV12-4 and J usage is TRBJ1-1; D not resolved. The CDR3 runs 12 residues. V lost 9 bases and J 6 bases, leaving 14 bases between the germline ends. The CDR3: CASQDGEPEAFF. The CDR3 DNA sequence: TGTGCCAGTCAGGACGGGGAACCTGAAGCTTTCTTT.

The DNA for the CDR3 is TGTGCCAGCAGACCCTACGGGGTTAGCTCCTACGAGCAGTACTTC. Protein product: CASRPYGVSSYEQYF. The chain joins TRBV6-6 to TRBJ2-7, with a possible D match to TRBD2 (5 bases). The CDR3 is 15 residues long. V lost 6 bases, J lost 0 bases, and 15 bases lay in between. Germline values: CDR1 MNHNY, CDR2 SVGAGI (reference sequence).

This clone came up once. The chain joins TRBV10-3 to TRBJ2-7; 9 bases match TRBD1. Germline-derived CDR1 and CDR2 are ENHRY and SYGVKD. The CDR3 extends over 13 amino acids. V shed 6 bases, J shed 7 bases, and the junction held 7 bases outside the gene matches. The CDR3 DNA reads as TGTGCCATCAGGGGACAGGGTAGGGGAGAGCAGTACTTC. As protein: CAIRGQGRGEQYF.

V and J are TRBV19 and TRBJ2-2, with D possibly TRBD1 on 5 matching bases. V was clipped by 4 bases and J by 3 bases, with 6 bases between them. This CDR3 is built from 13 residues. Per the germline V gene, CDR1 is LNHDA and CDR2 is SQIVND (reference sequence). The CDR3 protein is CASSRGYTGELFF. CDR3 nucleotide sequence: TGTGCCAGTAGTAGGGGCTACACCGGGGAGCTGTTTTTT.

This chain joins TRBV5-4 and TRBJ1-4; D possibly corresponds to TRBD1 (5 bases). Germline assignment: CDR1 SGHNT and CDR2 YYREEE (reference sequence). This CDR3 comprises 16 residues. Trimming cost V 0 bases and J 0 bases, with 9 bases left between them. CDR3 amino acids: CASSLGGRATNEKLFF. DNA of the CDR3: TGTGCCAGCAGCTTGGGGGGACGTGCAACTAATGAAAAACTGTTTTTT.

The chain uses TRBV21-1 and TRBJ1-5; TRBD1 was called by the table and not checked on the DNA. TRBV21-1 is a pseudogene segment. The length of the CDR3 is 16 residues. For the CDR3, the DNA is TGTGCCAGCAGCCCACCAGGGTTCCATAGCAATCAGCCCCAGCATTTT. Its translation is CASSPPGFHSNQPQHF.

This chain connects TRBV11-2 to TRBJ1-5, with D tentatively TRBD1 (6 bases). In germline, CDR1 is SGHAT, CDR2 FQNNGV. This CDR3 comprises 13 residues. V was trimmed by 3 bases and J by 6 bases, leaving 9 bases between them. The CDR3: CASSFQGSQPQHF. CDR3 sequence (DNA): TGTGCCAGCAGCTTCCAGGGGTCTCAGCCCCAGCATTTT.

The CDR3 nucleotides are TGTGCCAGCAGTTTATCTGGGACAGGCTCTGGGGCCAACGTCCTGACTTTC. Translated: CASSLSGTGSGANVLTF. The chain is built from TRBV27 and TRBJ2-6; 8 bases agree with TRBD1. J lost 0 bases, V lost 0 bases, and 1 base had no gene match. The CDR3 covers 17 residues. Looked up from germline, CDR1 is MNHEY and CDR2 is SMNVEV (reference sequence).

V usage is TRBV11-1 and J usage is TRBJ1-1, with D perhaps matching TRBD1 (5 bases). The CDR3 sequence is 13 residues long. Germline V gene lookup returns CDR1 SGHAT and CDR2 FQDESV (reference sequence). Between the trimmed V and J ends, which lost 7 bases and 4 bases, there was a span of 13 bases. The CDR3 DNA follows: TGTGCCAGCACCCAGACAGAGGGCACTGAAGCTTTCTTT. It is translated as CASTQTEGTEAFF.

The rearrangement joins TRBV19 to TRBJ1-6; maybe TRBD1 (6 bases). V lost 4 bases, J lost 9 bases, and 22 bases lay in between. Per the germline V gene, CDR1 is LNHDA and CDR2 is SQIVND (reference sequence). The length of the CDR3 is 17 residues. CDR3 sequence (DNA): TGTGCCAGTAGTAGCGGTGTGGAGGGGACACAGGGTTCACCCCTCCACTTT. Residues: CASSSGVEGTQGSPLHF. Variable domain in full (rest from reference TRBV19 and TRBJ1-6): DGGITQSPKYLFRKEGQNVTLSCEQNLNHDAMYWYRQDPGQGLRLIYYSQIVNDFQKGDIAEGYSVSREKKESFPLTVTSAQKNPTAFYLCASSSGVEGTQGSPLHFGNGTRLTVT.